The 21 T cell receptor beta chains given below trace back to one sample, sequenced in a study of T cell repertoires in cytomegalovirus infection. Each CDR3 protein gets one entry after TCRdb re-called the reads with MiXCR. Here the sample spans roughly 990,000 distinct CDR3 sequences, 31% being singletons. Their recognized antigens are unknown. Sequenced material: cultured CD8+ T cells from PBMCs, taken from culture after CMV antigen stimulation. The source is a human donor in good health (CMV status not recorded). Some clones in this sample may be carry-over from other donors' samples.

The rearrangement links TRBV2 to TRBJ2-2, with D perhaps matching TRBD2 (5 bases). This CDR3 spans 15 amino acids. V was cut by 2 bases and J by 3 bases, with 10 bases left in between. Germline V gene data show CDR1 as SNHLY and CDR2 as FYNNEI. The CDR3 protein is CASSERLADTGELFF. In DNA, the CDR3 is TGTGCCAGCAGTGAACGGCTAGCAGACACCGGGGAGCTGTTTTTT.

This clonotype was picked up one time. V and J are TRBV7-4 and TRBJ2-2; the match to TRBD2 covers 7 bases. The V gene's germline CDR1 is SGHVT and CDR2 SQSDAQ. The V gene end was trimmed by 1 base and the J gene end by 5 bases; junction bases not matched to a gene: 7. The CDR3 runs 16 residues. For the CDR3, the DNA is TGTGCCAGCAGCTTAGAGCGGGGTAGGAGGACCGGGGAGCTGTTTTTT. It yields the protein CASSLERGRRTGELFF.

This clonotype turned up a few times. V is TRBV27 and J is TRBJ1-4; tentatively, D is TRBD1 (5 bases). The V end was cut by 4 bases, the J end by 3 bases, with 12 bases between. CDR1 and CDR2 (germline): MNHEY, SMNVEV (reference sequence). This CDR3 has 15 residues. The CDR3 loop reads CASSSGLGSNEKLFF. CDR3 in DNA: TGTGCCAGCAGTTCGGGGCTGGGTTCTAATGAAAAACTGTTTTTT.

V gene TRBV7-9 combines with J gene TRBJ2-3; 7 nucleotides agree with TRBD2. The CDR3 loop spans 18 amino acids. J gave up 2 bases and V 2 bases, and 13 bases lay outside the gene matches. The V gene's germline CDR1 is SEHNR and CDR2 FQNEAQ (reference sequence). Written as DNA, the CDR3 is TGTGCCAGCAGCTTACCCCAAAGTGGGGGGGGACCCACAGATACGCAGTATTTT. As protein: CASSLPQSGGGPTDTQYF.

The DNA of the CDR3 is TGTGCCAGCAGTTACTCCAGTGGGGCTAAAAATGAGCAGTTCTTC. As protein: CASSYSSGAKNEQFF. V gene TRBV6-5 combines with J gene TRBJ2-1; TRBD1 is a possible D gene (5 bases). CDR1 and CDR2 (germline): MNHEY, SVGAGI. CDR3 length: 15 residues. V was shortened by 0 bases and J by 7 bases, with 13 bases between the two germline ends.

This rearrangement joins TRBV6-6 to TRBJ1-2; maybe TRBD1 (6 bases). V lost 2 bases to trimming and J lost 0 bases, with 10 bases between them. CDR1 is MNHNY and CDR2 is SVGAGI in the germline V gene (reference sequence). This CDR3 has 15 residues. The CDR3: CASSYRDKTNYGYTF. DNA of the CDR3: TGTGCCAGCAGTTACCGGGACAAAACTAACTATGGCTACACCTTC.

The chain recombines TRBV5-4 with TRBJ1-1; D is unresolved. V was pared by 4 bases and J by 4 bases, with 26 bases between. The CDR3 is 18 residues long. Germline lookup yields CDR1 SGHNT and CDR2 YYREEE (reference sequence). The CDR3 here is CASSEFARTPDPGTEAFF. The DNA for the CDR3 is TGTGCCAGCAGCGAATTCGCCAGGACGCCGGACCCAGGCACTGAAGCTTTCTTT.

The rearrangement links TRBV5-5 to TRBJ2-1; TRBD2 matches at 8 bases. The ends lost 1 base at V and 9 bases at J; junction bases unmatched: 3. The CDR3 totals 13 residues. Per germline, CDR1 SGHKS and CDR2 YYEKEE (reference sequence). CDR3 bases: TGTGCCAGCAGCTTGCATAGCGGGGTTGAGCAGTTCTTC. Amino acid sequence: CASSLHSGVEQFF.

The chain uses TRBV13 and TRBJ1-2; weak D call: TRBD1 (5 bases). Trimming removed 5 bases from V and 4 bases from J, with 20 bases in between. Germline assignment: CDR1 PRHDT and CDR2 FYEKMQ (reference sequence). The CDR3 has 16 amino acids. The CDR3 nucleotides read TGTGCCAGCAGCCCTACTGGGACCATAGGAGTCTATGGCTACACCTTC. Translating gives CASSPTGTIGVYGYTF.

CDR3 loop: CASSSSLRERGGLETQYF. In DNA, the CDR3 is TGTGCCAGCAGTTCTTCCCTAAGGGAGCGGGGGGGCTTAGAGACCCAGTACTTC. The chain employs TRBV12-3 or TRBV12-4 and TRBJ2-5, with 10 bases fitting TRBD2. The ends lost 4 bases at V and 4 bases at J; junction bases unmatched: 15. This CDR3 is 18 amino acids long.

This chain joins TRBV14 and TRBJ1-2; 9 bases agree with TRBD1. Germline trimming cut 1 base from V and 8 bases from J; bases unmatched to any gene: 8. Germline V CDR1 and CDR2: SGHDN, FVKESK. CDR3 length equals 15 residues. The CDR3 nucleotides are TGTGCCAGCAGCCAAGGGAGGGACAGGGTCTTCGGCTACACCTTC. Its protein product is CASSQGRDRVFGYTF.

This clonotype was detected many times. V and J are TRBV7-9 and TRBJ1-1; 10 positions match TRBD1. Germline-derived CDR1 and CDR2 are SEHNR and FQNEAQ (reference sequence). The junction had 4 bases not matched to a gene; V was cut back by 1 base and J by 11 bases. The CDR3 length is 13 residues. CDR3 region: CASSLGGGQGAFF. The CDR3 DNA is TGTGCCAGCAGCTTAGGAGGGGGACAGGGGGCTTTCTTT.

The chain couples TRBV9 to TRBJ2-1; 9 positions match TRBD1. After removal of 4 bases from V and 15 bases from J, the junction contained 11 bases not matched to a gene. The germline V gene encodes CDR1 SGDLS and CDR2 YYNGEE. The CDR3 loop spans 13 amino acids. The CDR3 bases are TGTGCCAGCAGCTCCTCCCCGGGACAGGGACGGTTCTTC. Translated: CASSSSPGQGRFF.

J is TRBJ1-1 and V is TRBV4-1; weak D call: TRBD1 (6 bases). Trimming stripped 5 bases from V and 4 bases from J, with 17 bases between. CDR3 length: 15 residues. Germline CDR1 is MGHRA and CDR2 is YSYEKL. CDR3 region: CASSSPGTGSTEAFF. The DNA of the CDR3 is TGCGCCAGCAGCTCTCCTGGAACAGGGAGCACTGAAGCTTTCTTT.

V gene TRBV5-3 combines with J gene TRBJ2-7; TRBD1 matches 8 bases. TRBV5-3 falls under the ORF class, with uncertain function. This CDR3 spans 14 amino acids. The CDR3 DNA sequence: TGTGTCAGCAGCTTGGCGACAGGGGTCCACGAGCAGTACTTC. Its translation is CVSSLATGVHEQYF.

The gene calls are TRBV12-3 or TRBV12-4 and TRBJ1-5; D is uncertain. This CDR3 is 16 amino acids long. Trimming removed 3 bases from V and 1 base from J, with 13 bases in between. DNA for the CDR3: TGTGCCAGCAGTTTTTTGGGAAGGGAGAGCAATCAGCCCCAGCATTTT. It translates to CASSFLGRESNQPQHF.

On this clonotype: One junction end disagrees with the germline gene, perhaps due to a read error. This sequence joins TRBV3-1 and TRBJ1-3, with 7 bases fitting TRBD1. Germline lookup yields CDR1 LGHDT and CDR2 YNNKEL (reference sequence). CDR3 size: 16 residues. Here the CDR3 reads CASSYWDRTSGSTIYF. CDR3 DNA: TGTGCCAGCAGCTACTGGGACAGAACCTCTGGAAGCACCATATATTTT.

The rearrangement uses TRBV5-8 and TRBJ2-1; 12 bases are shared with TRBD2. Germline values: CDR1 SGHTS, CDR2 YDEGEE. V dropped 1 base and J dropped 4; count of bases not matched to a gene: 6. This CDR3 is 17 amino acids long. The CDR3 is CASSLRLAGAIYNEQFF. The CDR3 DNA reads TGTGCCAGCAGCTTGAGACTAGCGGGGGCCATATACAATGAGCAGTTCTTC.

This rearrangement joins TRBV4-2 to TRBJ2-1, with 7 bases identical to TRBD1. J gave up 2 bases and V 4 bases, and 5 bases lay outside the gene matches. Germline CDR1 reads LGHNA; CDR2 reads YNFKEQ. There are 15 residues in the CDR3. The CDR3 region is CASSREGGPYNEQFF. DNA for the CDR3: TGTGCCAGCAGCCGAGAAGGGGGCCCCTACAATGAGCAGTTCTTC.

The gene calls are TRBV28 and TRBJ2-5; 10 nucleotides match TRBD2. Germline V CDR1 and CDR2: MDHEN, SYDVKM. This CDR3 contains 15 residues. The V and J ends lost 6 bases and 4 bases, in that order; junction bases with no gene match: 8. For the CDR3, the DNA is TGTGCCAGCAGGTATAGGACTAGCGGTGGAGAGACCCAGTACTTC. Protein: CASRYRTSGGETQYF.

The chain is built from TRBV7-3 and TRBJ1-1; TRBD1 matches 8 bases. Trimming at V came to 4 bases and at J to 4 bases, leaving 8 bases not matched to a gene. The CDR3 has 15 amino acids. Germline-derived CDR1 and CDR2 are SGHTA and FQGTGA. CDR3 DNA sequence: TGTGCCAGCAGCTCGTCCCGGGACAGGACCACTGAAGCTTTCTTT. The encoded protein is CASSSSRDRTTEAFF.